This T cell receptor (beta chain) came from a study of blood T cell repertoires in COVID-19. Study-level information: Whether acute or convalescent, the COVID-19 samples came from the United States, Italy and Spain. T cells, B-cell-depleted T cells, or PBMCs provided the cDNA or gDNA that served as material.

Enrolment of Seattle patients took place during active infection, and they were followed longitudinally. Profiled with immunoSEQ multiplex PCR; TCRdb holds only in-frame clones, not every one. The repertoire includes 220,000 or so clones, roughly nine tenths of them detected once, and 10% sits in the top ten. The germline V and J ends were trimmed by 2 bases and 0 bases, with 9 bases remaining between them. CDR3 length: 15 amino acids. CDR1 SNHLY and CDR2 FYNNEI come from the germline V gene. The sequence was obtained from a woman aged 45 to 65 with COVID-19, enrolled during active disease. The V call is TRBV2, the J call TRBJ2-3; no definite D call. Sample: peripheral blood. The CDR3 here is CASSESYSSTDTQYF. The CDR3 region has the DNA TGTGCCAGCAGTGAATCTTATTCTAGCACAGATACGCAGTATTTT.